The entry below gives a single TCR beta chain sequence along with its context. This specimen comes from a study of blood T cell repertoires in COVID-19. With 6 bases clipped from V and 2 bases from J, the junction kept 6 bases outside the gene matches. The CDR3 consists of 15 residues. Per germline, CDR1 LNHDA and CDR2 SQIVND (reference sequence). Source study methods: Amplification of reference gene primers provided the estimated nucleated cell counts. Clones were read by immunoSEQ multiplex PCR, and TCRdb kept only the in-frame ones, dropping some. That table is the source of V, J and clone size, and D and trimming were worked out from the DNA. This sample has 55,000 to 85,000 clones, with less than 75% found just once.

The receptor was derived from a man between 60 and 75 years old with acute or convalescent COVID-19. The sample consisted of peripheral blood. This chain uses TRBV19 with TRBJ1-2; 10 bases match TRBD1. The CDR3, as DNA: TGTGCCAGTAGGGACCGGACAGGGGGAAACTATGGCTACACCTTC. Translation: CASRDRTGGNYGYTF.